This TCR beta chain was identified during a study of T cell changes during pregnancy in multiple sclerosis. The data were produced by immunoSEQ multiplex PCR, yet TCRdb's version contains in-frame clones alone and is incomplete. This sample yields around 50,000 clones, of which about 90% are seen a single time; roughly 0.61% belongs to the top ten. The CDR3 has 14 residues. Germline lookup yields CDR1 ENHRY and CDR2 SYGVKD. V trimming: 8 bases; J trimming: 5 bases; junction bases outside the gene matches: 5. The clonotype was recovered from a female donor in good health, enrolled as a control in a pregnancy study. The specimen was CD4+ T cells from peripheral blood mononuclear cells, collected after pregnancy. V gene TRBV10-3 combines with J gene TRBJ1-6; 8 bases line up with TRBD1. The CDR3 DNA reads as TGTGCCATCGCAGGGGGCCATAATAATTCACCCCTCCACTTT. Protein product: CAIAGGHNNSPLHF.